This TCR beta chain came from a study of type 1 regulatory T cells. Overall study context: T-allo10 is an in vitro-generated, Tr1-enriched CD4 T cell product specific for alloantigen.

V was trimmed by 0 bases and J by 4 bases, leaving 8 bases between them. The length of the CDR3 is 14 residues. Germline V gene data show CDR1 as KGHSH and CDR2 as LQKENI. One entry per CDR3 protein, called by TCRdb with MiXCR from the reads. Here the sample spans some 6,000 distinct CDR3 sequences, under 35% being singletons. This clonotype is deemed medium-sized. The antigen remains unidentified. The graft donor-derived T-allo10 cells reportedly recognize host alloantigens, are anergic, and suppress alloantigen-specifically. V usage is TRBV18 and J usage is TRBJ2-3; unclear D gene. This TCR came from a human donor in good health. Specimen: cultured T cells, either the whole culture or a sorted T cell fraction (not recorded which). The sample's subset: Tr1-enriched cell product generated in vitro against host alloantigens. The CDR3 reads CASSPPSTADTQYF. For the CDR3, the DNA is TGTGCCAGCTCACCACCGTCTACCGCAGATACGCAGTATTTT.